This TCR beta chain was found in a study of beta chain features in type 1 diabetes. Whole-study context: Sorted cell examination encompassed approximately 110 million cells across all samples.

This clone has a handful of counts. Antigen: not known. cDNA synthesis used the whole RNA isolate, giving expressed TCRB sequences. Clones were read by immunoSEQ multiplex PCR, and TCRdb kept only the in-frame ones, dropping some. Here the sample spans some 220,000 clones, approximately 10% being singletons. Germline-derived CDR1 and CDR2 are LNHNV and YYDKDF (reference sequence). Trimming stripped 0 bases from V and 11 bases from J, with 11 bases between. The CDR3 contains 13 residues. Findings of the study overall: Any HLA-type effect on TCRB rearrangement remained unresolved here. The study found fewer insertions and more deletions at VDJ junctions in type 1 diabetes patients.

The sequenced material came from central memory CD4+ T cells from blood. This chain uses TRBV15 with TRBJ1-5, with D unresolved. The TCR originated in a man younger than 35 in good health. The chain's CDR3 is CATSRDGRGSQHF. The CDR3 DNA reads TGTGCCACCAGCAGAGATGGACGGGGTTCCCAGCATTTT.